The TCR beta chain described here comes from a study of early stage breast cancer tumors. Sequencing used immunoSEQ multiplex PCR; TCRdb keeps in-frame clones, though not all of them. The sample has 45,000 to 50,000 clones, roughly four fifths seen once. The CDR3 has 16 residues. Trimming took 4 bases from V and 2 from J; bases not matched to a gene: 6. Germline V lookup: CDR1 SGDLS, CDR2 YYNGEE. This clone has only one observation. The V gene is TRBV9, the J gene TRBJ2-3, with TRBD2 matching over 11 bases. The source material was blood. This receptor was identified in a person aged 50-59 years with breast cancer. As DNA, the CDR3 is TGTGCCAGCAGCTCCCGGACTAGCGGGTTCACAGATACGCAGTATTTT. Translating gives CASSSRTSGFTDTQYF.